Below, 28 T cell receptor beta chains from the same sample are listed, as sequenced in a study of glioma-infiltrating T cells. TCR alpha and beta CDR3 regions were amplified from RNA using iRepertoire nested multiplex PCR. TCRdb ran MiXCR on the multiplex PCR reads and lists one entry per CDR3 protein. The data show about 89,000 distinct CDR3 sequences, roughly 23% seen once. Input material: glioma tissue, nonneoplastic brain tissue, or PBMCs (not recorded which). Source of these receptors: a human donor with low-grade glioma or glioblastoma, undergoing nonglioma brain surgery, or in good health (not recorded which).

This clonotype was found many times. The chain links TRBV5-5 to TRBJ1-2, with unresolved D. The ends were cut back, 0 bases at V and 5 bases at J, with 11 bases in the middle. Per the germline V gene, CDR1 is SGHKS and CDR2 is YYEKEE (reference sequence). There are 14 residues in the CDR3. CDR3 sequence reads: CASSLEVSLYGYTF. CDR3 DNA sequence: TGTGCCAGCAGCTTGGAGGTCAGCCTATATGGCTACACCTTC.

For this clonotype: The CDR3 carries no conserved terminal phenylalanine or tryptophan, so it likely arises from a read error. The chain has TRBV3-1 and TRBJ1-5; D unclear. The germline V gene encodes CDR1 LGHDT and CDR2 YNNKEL (reference sequence). Trimming removed 4 bases from V and 13 bases from J, with 14 bases in between. The length of the CDR3 is 12 residues. The CDR3: CASSRGVGPQHL. CDR3 in DNA: TGTGCCAGCAGCCGGGGAGTTGGGCCACAGCATCTT.

This clonotype came up a few times. The V and J genes are TRBV4-2 and TRBJ1-6; D gene unclear. The CDR3 has 17 residues. The germline V gene encodes CDR1 LGHNA and CDR2 YNFKEQ. The V end was cut by 4 bases, the J end by 0 bases, with 13 bases between. CDR3 sequence reads: CASSREGPSSYNSPLHF. The CDR3 nucleotides read TGTGCCAGCAGCCGGGAAGGGCCGAGCTCCTATAATTCACCCCTCCACTTT.

About this clonotype: A much larger clone lies a single base off, so this may be a read error. The chain employs TRBV7-2 and TRBJ2-3, with no clear D. The CDR3 consists of 14 residues. The V end lost 1 base, the J end lost 2 bases, and 7 bases lay between the germline ends. Per germline, CDR1 SGHTA and CDR2 FQGNSA. The CDR3 DNA is TGTACCAGCAGCTTAGTGGTTTCCACAGATACGCAGTATTTT. Encoded protein: CTSSLVVSTDTQYF.

In its sample, this clonotype was seen many times. This rearrangement joins TRBV6-1 to TRBJ2-7; 9 bases fit TRBD1. Germline-derived CDR1 and CDR2 are MNHNS and SASEGT. CDR3 length: 15 amino acids. Trimming took 7 bases from V and 5 from J; bases not matched to a gene: 12. Written as DNA, the CDR3 is TGTGCCAGCAATAGAACCCCGGGACAGGGCAACGAGCAGTACTTC. Translating gives CASNRTPGQGNEQYF.

This clonotype showed up many times. The chain uses TRBV6-4 and TRBJ2-3; D is unresolved. V was trimmed by 0 bases and J by 3 bases, leaving 7 bases between them. Germline V gives CDR1 MRHNA, CDR2 SNTAGT. This CDR3 contains 14 residues. CDR3 protein: CASSDSWATDTQYF. The CDR3 DNA reads as TGTGCCAGCAGTGACTCCTGGGCAACAGATACGCAGTATTTT.

At least ten counts were recorded for this clonotype. The chain combines TRBV14 with TRBJ1-3; no reliable D call. This CDR3 region has 15 residues. The germline gives CDR1 SGHDN, CDR2 FVKESK. V was clipped by 2 bases and J by 2 bases, with 10 bases between them. CDR3 coding DNA: TGTGCCAGCAGCCAATCAAGGATTACTGGAAACACCATATATTTT. Translation gives CASSQSRITGNTIYF.

This chain joins TRBV6-4 and TRBJ1-2; D gene unclear. The V end was cut by 9 bases, the J end by 3 bases, with 17 bases between. Germline-derived CDR1 and CDR2 are MRHNA and SNTAGT. CDR3 length: 14 amino acids. In nucleotides, the CDR3 is TGTGCCAGTGTTTATGTCGGGGAGGACTATGGCTACACCTTC. Protein: CASVYVGEDYGYTF.

This clonotype was seen a handful of times. This rearrangement joins TRBV11-2 to TRBJ1-6, with a possible D match to TRBD1 (5 bases). This CDR3 has 14 residues. Germline CDR1 SGHAT, CDR2 FQNNGV. Trimming took 2 bases from V and 10 from J, leaving 12 bases between them. CDR3 loop: CASSLLGPQSPLHF. CDR3 DNA sequence: TGTGCCAGCAGCTTACTGGGGCCACAGTCACCCCTCCACTTT.

This clonotype occurred many times. This sequence joins TRBV18 and TRBJ2-1; a weak D match, TRBD2 (6 bases). Germline-derived CDR1 and CDR2 are KGHSH and LQKENI. Trimming removed 3 bases at V and 3 bases at J, with 9 bases between. The CDR3 loop spans 14 amino acids. CDR3 region: CASSPTAGYNEQFF. In DNA, the CDR3 is TGTGCCAGCTCACCGACAGCGGGCTACAATGAGCAGTTCTTC.

This clonotype has just a few counts. The chain has TRBV19 and TRBJ1-2; TRBD1 aligns across 9 bases. CDR3 size: 16 residues. Germline CDR1 LNHDA, CDR2 SQIVND (reference sequence). V was pared by 0 bases and J by 8 bases, with 10 bases of the junction left unmatched. The DNA of the CDR3 is TGTGCCAGTAGTATAGATCTCCCCGGGACAGGGTACGGCTACACCTTC. It codes for CASSIDLPGTGYGYTF.

This clonotype showed up many times. The rearrangement joins TRBV20-1 to TRBJ1-2; possibly TRBD1 for D (6 bases). Looked up from germline, CDR1 is DFQATT and CDR2 is SNEGSKA (reference sequence). This CDR3 comprises 15 residues. V gave up 6 bases and J gave up 4 bases, with 21 bases separating them. CDR3 amino acids: CSASQRDTLGYGYTF. Here the CDR3 DNA reads TGCAGTGCATCTCAACGGGACACCCTGGGCTATGGCTACACCTTC.

This clonotype occurred many times. The rearrangement links TRBV7-2 to TRBJ2-2; TRBD1 might be the D (5 bases). CDR1 SGHTA and CDR2 FQGNSA come from the germline V gene. There are 16 residues in the CDR3. V was shortened by 0 bases and J by 4 bases, with 12 bases between the two germline ends. The CDR3 region is CASSLAPRATTGELFF. The CDR3, as DNA: TGTGCCAGCAGCTTAGCGCCCAGGGCCACCACCGGGGAGCTGTTTTTT.

A remark on this clonotype: Since a much larger clone is just one base distant, this may be a read error. The chain has TRBV7-2 and TRBJ2-3; unclear D gene. The germline V and J ends were trimmed by 11 bases and 1 base, with 16 bases remaining between them. The CDR3 length is 14 residues. CDR1 is SGHTA and CDR2 is FQGNSA in the germline V gene. CDR3 residues: CAASERLGTDTQYF. In DNA, the CDR3 is TGTGCCGCCTCGGAAAGACTCGGCACAGATACGCAGTATTTT.

This clonotype has ten or more counts. The chain combines TRBV10-3 with TRBJ2-1; unclear D gene. There are 16 residues in the CDR3. The germline V gene has CDR1 ENHRY and CDR2 SYGVKD. V was cut by 0 bases and J by 3 bases, with 12 bases left in between. The CDR3 here is CAISESNPSRYNEQFF. The CDR3, as DNA: TGTGCCATCAGTGAGTCGAACCCAAGCCGCTACAATGAGCAGTTCTTC.

For this clonotype: A much more abundant neighbour one base away suggests this may be a read error. The chain is built from TRBV7-2 and TRBJ2-5, with 8 bases fitting TRBD2. The CDR3 has 13 amino acids. Germline V lookup: CDR1 SGHTA, CDR2 FQGNSA. The CDR3, as DNA: TGTGCCTGCAGCCAAGGACTAGCAGAGACCCAGTACTTC. The encoded protein is CACSQGLAETQYF.

This chain uses TRBV29-1 with TRBJ2-1; 9 nucleotides align to TRBD1. The trim removed 1 base at V and 5 bases at J, leaving 6 bases unmatched. Germline V gives CDR1 SQVTM, CDR2 ANQGSEA. The CDR3 sequence is 15 residues long. For the CDR3, the DNA is TGCAGCGTTGAAGGTGGGACAGGGCTAAACAATGAGCAGTTCTTC. Residues: CSVEGGTGLNNEQFF.

As regards this clonotype: A read error is possible here, since a much larger clone lies one base away. The chain recombines TRBV10-3 with TRBJ1-5; D is ambiguous. The germline gives CDR1 ENHRY, CDR2 SYGVKD. The CDR3 runs 15 residues. The V gene lost 5 bases and the J gene lost 0 bases, with 11 bases spanning the gap. CDR3 loop: CAISLTGISNQPQHF. As DNA, the CDR3 is TGTGCCATCAGTTTAACCGGGATTAGCAATCAGCCCCAGCATTTT.

Ten or more counts support this clonotype. CDR3 in DNA: TGCGCCAGCAGCCAAGTTTCTTCCGGGGGTAGCAATCAGCCCCAGCATTTT. Translation gives CASSQVSSGGSNQPQHF. The chain links TRBV4-1 to TRBJ1-5; tentatively, D is TRBD1 (5 bases). With 1 base removed from V and 0 bases from J, the gap between germline ends came to 13 bases. CDR1 MGHRA and CDR2 YSYEKL come from the germline V gene. There are 17 residues in the CDR3.

This clonotype was picked up many times. The chain links TRBV7-6 to TRBJ2-5; the D is unclear. Germline V gene lookup returns CDR1 SGHVS and CDR2 FNYEAQ. This CDR3 comprises 13 residues. Trimming left V 1 base short and J 1 base short, with 4 bases between. In DNA form, the CDR3 reads TGTGCCAGCAGCTTAGGGAGCCAAGAGACCCAGTACTTC. It yields the protein CASSLGSQETQYF.

This clonotype was observed many times. The chain has TRBV6-1 and TRBJ2-5; 8 nucleotides align to TRBD2. V dropped 7 bases and J dropped 5; count of bases not matched to a gene: 9. CDR1 is MNHNS and CDR2 is SASEGT in the germline V gene. This CDR3 contains 14 residues. CDR3 amino acids: CASTRDGGGETQYF. In nucleotides, the CDR3 is TGTGCCAGCACCAGAGACGGCGGGGGGGAGACCCAGTACTTC.

This clonotype was recorded at least ten times. The chain uses TRBV6-2 or TRBV6-3 and TRBJ1-2, with TRBD1 identical over 8 bases. This CDR3 comprises 14 residues. The trim removed 4 bases at V and 8 bases at J, leaving 9 bases unmatched. Germline V gene lookup returns CDR1 MNHEY and CDR2 SVGEGT. This chain's CDR3 is CASSWTGSSWGYTF. DNA for the CDR3: TGTGCCAGCAGTTGGACAGGGTCGAGTTGGGGCTACACCTTC.

This clonotype was detected many times. The V gene is TRBV7-2, the J gene TRBJ2-3; 10 nucleotides align to TRBD2. Germline CDR1 is SGHTA and CDR2 is FQGNSA. Trimming took 5 bases from V and 6 from J; bases not matched to a gene: 8. The CDR3 sequence is 15 residues long. The CDR3 DNA sequence: TGTGCCAGCAGCGCCTTACTAGCGGGGTTGGATACGCAGTATTTT. Translation gives CASSALLAGLDTQYF.

This clonotype was recorded many times. The genes are TRBV6-2 or TRBV6-3 and TRBJ2-1; 11 positions match TRBD2. The junction had 10 bases not matched to a gene; V was cut back by 1 base and J by 5 bases. Germline values: CDR1 MNHEY, CDR2 SVGEGT. This CDR3 comprises 18 residues. The CDR3 region is CASSYLPVAGGKDNEQFF. The CDR3, as DNA: TGTGCCAGCAGTTACTTACCGGTAGCGGGAGGGAAGGACAATGAGCAGTTCTTC.

Points on this clonotype: A much larger clone differs from this one at a single base, so this may be a read error. The chain recombines TRBV10-1 with TRBJ1-6, with TRBD1 matching 7 bases. Trimming at V came to 1 base and at J to 9 bases, leaving 6 bases not matched to a gene. CDR1 and CDR2 (germline): WNHNN, SYGVQD (reference sequence). The CDR3 spans 15 residues. The CDR3 nucleotides read TGCGCCAGCAGTGAGTACAGGGGAATGAGTTCACCCCTCCACTTT. Translated: CASSEYRGMSSPLHF.

There are many counts of this clonotype. The chain is built from TRBV6-4 and TRBJ2-1; 10 positions agree with TRBD2. The germline gives CDR1 MRHNA, CDR2 SNTAGT. The CDR3 length is 15 residues. J gave up 4 bases and V 7 bases, and 7 bases lay outside the gene matches. The CDR3 spells CASTLLAGAYNEQFF. The CDR3 nucleotides are TGTGCCAGCACCCTTCTAGCGGGGGCGTACAATGAGCAGTTCTTC.

This clonotype was counted many times. The chain is built from TRBV18 and TRBJ2-7; 9 bases are a match to TRBD1. Trimming cost V 3 bases and J 4 bases; bases outside gene matches: 4. Germline CDR1 KGHSH, CDR2 LQKENI. The CDR3 totals 14 residues. The DNA for the CDR3 is TGTGCCAGCTCACCCGGGACAGGGATTTACGAGCAGTACTTC. This codes for CASSPGTGIYEQYF.

This clonotype was found many times. The rearrangement uses TRBV6-1 and TRBJ1-2; tentatively, D is TRBD1 (6 bases). Trimming took off 0 bases at V and 0 bases at J, with 14 bases between the two ends. CDR1 is MNHNS, CDR2 SASEGT, per germline. The CDR3 is made up of 17 amino acids. The CDR3 sequence: CASSEAGGAPANYGYTF. CDR3 in DNA: TGTGCCAGCAGTGAAGCTGGGGGGGCTCCCGCTAACTATGGCTACACCTTC.